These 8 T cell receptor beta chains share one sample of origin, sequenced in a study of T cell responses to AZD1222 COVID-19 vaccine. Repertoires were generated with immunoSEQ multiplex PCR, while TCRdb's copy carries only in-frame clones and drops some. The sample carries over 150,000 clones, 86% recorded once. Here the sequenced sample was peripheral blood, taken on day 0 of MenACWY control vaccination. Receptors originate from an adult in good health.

CDR3 DNA: TGCGCCAGCAGCTTGGTTGGGGTGAGCGAAAAACTGTTTTTT. The encoded protein is CASSLVGVSEKLFF. The chain joins TRBV5-1 to TRBJ1-4; D is uncertain. V lost 0 bases and J 8 bases, leaving 11 bases between the germline ends. The germline V gene encodes CDR1 SGHRS and CDR2 YFSETQ. This CDR3 is 14 amino acids long.

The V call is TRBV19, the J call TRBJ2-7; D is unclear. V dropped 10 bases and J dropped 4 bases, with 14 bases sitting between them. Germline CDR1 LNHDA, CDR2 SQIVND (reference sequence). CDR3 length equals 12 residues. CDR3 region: CATRTPAYEQYF. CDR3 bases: TGTGCCACCCGAACACCCGCTTACGAGCAGTACTTC.

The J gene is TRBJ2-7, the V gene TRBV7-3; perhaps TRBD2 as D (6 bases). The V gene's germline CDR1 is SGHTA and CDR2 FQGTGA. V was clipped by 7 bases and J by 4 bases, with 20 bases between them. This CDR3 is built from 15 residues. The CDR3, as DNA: TGTGCCAGCACCCCCGTCCGGGAGAGGGCGTACGAGCAGTACTTC. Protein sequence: CASTPVRERAYEQYF.

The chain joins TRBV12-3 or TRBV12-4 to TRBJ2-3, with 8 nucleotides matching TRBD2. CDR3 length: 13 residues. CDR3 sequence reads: CGVASGYADTQYF. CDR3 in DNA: TGTGGGGTGGCTAGCGGGTACGCAGATACGCAGTATTTT.

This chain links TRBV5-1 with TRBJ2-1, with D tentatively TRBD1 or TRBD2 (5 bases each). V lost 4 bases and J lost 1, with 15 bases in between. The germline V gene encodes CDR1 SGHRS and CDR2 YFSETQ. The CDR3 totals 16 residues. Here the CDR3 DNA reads TGCGCCAGCAGCCCCCACGGGGCTGGTTCCTACAATGAGCAGTTCTTC. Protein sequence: CASSPHGAGSYNEQFF. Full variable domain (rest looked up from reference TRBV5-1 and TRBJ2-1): KAGVTQTPRYLIKTRGQQVTLSCSPISGHRSVSWYQQTPGQGLQFLFEYFSETQRNKGNFPGRFSGRQFSNSRSEMNVSTLELGDSALYLCASSPHGAGSYNEQFFGPGTRLTVL.

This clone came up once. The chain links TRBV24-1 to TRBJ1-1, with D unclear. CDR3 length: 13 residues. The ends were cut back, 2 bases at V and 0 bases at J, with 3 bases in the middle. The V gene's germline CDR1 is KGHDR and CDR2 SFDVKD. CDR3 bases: TGTGCCACCAGTGATTCGGTGAACACTGAAGCTTTCTTT. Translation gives CATSDSVNTEAFF.

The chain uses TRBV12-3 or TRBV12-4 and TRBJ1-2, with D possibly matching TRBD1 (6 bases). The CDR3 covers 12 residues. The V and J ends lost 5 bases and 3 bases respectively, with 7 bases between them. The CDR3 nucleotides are TGTGCCAGCAGTACAGGGCACTATGGCTACACCTTC. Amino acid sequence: CASSTGHYGYTF.

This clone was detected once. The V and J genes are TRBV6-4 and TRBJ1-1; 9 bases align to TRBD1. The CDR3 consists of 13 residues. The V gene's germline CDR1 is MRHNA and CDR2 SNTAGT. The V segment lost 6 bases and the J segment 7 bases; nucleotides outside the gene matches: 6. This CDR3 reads CASRKTGGFEAFF. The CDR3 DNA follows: TGTGCCAGCAGAAAGACAGGGGGATTTGAAGCTTTCTTT.